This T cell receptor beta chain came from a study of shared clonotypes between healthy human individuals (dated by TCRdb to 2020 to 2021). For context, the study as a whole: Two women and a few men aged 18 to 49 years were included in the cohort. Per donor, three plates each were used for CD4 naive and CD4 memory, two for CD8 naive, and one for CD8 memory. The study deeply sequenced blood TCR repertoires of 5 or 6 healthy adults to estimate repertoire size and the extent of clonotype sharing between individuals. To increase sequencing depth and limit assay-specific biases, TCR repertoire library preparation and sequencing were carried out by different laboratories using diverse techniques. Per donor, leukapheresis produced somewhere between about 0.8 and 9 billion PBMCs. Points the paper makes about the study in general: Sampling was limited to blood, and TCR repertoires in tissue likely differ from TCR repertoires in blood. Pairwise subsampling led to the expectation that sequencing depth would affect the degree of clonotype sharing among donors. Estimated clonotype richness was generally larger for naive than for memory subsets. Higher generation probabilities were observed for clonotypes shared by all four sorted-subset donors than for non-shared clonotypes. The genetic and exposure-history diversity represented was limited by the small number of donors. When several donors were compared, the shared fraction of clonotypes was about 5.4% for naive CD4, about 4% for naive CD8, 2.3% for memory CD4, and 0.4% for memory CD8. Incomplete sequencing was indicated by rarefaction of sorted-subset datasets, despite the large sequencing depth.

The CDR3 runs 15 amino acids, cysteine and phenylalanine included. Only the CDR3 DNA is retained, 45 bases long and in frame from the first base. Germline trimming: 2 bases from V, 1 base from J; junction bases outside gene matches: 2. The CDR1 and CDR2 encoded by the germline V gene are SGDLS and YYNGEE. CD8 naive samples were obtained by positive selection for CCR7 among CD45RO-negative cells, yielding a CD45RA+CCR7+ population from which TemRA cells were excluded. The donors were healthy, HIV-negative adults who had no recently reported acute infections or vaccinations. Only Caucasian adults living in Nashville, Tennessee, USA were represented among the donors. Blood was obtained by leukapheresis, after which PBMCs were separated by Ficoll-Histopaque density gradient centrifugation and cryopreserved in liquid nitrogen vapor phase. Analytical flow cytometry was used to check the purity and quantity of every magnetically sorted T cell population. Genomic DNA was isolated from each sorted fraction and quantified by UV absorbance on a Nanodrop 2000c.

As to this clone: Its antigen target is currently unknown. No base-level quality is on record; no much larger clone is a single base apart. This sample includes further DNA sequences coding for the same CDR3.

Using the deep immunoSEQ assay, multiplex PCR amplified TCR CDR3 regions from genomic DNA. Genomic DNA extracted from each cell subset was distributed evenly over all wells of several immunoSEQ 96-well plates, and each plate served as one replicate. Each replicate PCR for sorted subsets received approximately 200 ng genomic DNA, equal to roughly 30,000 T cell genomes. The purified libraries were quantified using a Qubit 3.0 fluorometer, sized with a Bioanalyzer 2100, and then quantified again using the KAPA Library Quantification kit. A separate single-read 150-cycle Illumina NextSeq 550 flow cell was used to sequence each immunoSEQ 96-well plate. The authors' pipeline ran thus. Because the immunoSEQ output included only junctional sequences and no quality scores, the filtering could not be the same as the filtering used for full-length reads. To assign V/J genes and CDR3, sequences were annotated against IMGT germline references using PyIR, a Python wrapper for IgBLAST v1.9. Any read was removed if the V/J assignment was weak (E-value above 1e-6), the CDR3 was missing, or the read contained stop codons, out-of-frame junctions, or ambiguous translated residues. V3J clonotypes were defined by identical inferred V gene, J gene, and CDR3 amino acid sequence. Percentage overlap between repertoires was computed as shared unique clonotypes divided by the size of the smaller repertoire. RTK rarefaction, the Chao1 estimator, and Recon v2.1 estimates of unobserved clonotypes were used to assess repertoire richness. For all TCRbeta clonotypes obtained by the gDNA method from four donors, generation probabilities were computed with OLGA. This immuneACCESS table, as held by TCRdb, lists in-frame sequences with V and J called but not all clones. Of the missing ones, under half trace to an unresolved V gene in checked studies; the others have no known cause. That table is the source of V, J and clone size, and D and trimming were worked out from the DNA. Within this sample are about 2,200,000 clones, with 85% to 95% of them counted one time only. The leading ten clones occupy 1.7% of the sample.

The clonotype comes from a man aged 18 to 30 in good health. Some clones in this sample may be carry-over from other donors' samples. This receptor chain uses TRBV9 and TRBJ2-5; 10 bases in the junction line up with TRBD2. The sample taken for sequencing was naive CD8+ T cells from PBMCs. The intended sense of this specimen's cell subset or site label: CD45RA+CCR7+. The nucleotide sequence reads TGTGCCAGCAGCGTGGCTAGCGGGGGCCAAGAGACCCAGTACTTC. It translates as CASSVASGGQETQYF.